These T cell receptor beta chains were read from a single sample in a study of vaccination and CD4 T cells after COVID-19. TCRdb ran MiXCR on the PCR reads and lists one entry per CDR3 protein. The repertoire includes fewer than 7,000 distinct CDR3 sequences, about two thirds of them detected once, and about 19% sits in the top ten. No antigen has been identified for these receptors. The sample consisted of CD4+ T cells from blood, cultured in vitro. Receptors were obtained from a human donor who had recovered from COVID-19. The CDR3 runs from the conserved cysteine through the conserved F or W. D genes are given only for firm matches. Size tells how often a clone was seen (once, few, many) or the class of an expanded clone, and some rows leave it out.

D gene	clone size	CDR3 length	J gene	V gene	CDR3 DNA	CDR3 protein
TRBD2	once	15	TRBJ2-5	TRBV7-2	TGTGCCAGCAGCTTATATCCTAGCGGGGGCGAGACCCAGTACTTC	CASSLYPSGGETQYF
TRBD1	NA	14	TRBJ2-7	TRBV11-3	TGTGCCAGCAGCTTAGTTGCAGGGGGATACGAGCAGTACTTC	CASSLVAGGYEQYF
NA	NA	13	TRBJ1-1	TRBV27	TGTGCCAGCAGTTTACGAAGGGGCTTTGAAGCTTTCTTT	CASSLRRGFEAFF
NA	NA	11	TRBJ2-5	TRBV7-2	TGTGCCAGCAGCTTCCAAGAGACCCAGTACTTC	CASSFQETQYF
TRBD1	NA	14	TRBJ1-2	TRBV7-9	TGTGCCAGCAGCTTAACCGGGACAGGGTATGGCTACACCTTC	CASSLTGTGYGYTF
TRBD2	few	16	TRBJ2-7	TRBV28	TGTGCCAGCAGCAGCCGGACTAGCGGGAAAAGTTACGAGCAGTACTTC	CASSSRTSGKSYEQYF
TRBD1	NA	12	TRBJ2-1	TRBV28	TGTGCCAGCAGTTCCGCCGGGACAGGGCAGTTCTTC	CASSSAGTGQFF
NA	NA	14	TRBJ1-1	TRBV11-3	TGTGCCAGCAGCCGAGGGGCGATGAACACTGAAGCTTTCTTT	CASSRGAMNTEAFF
TRBD1	NA	16	TRBJ1-6	TRBV19	TGTGCCAGTAGTTGGACAGGGGGAGTTCGGAATTCACCCCTCCACTTT	CASSWTGGVRNSPLHF
NA	NA	17	TRBJ1-3	TRBV6-5	TGTGCCAGCAGTTACTCCAAACCCGGGAGCTCTGGAAACACCATATATTTT	CASSYSKPGSSGNTIYF
NA	few	14	TRBJ1-2	TRBV6-1	TGTGCCAGCAGTGAAATGCCTTTAAACTATGGCTACACCTTC	CASSEMPLNYGYTF
NA	NA	13	TRBJ1-2	TRBV6-1	TGTGCCAGCAGTGAAGCGATAAACTATGGCTACACCTTC	CASSEAINYGYTF
TRBD1	NA	14	TRBJ1-1	TRBV18	TGTGCCAGCAGACAGGGCGGGGGGAACACTGAAGCTTTCTTT	CASRQGGGNTEAFF
NA	NA	15	TRBJ2-7	TRBV6-2/TRBV6-3	TGTGCCAGCGGTCGACAGGACAGCATCTCTTACGAGCAGTACTTC	CASGRQDSISYEQYF
TRBD1	NA	16	TRBJ1-5	TRBV4-3	TGCGCCAGCAGCCTAGAGGCGCGACAGGGCATTCAGCCCCAGCATTTT	CASSLEARQGIQPQHF
NA	NA	13	TRBJ1-6	TRBV2	TGTGCCAGTGGGACCGACTTTACCTCACCCCTCCACTTT	CASGTDFTSPLHF
TRBD2	NA	16	TRBJ2-5	TRBV20-1	TGCAGTGCTCGGCGGGGTGTAGCGGGGGGGCAAGAGACCCAGTACTTC	CSARRGVAGGQETQYF
TRBD2	NA	19	TRBJ2-6	TRBV20-1	TGCAGTGCTATACAAACGGGAGGTCCAAAAATCTCTGGGGCCAACGTCCTGACTTTC	CSAIQTGGPKISGANVLTF
NA	NA	16	TRBJ2-2	TRBV2	TGTGCCAGCAGTCAGACCCCCGGGACACCCACCGGGGAGCTGTTTTTT	CASSQTPGTPTGELFF
TRBD1	NA	13	TRBJ1-3	TRBV6-1	TGTGCCAGCATACAGGGGACGGGAAACACCATATATTTT	CASIQGTGNTIYF
TRBD1	NA	17	TRBJ2-2	TRBV5-1	TGCGCCAGCAGCTTGGAGGGACAGGGGGCGTCGGCCGGGGAGCTGTTTTTT	CASSLEGQGASAGELFF
TRBD1	NA	14	TRBJ2-7	TRBV6-1	TGTGCCAGCAGTGAGCTGGGACAGTCCTACGAGCAGTACTTC	CASSELGQSYEQYF
TRBD1	NA	15	TRBJ1-5	TRBV7-9	TGTGCCAGCAGCTTAGAAGGGGGCCTCAATCAGCCCCAGCATTTT	CASSLEGGLNQPQHF
TRBD1	NA	16	TRBJ1-2	TRBV7-2	TGTGCCAGCAGCCCCAGAGGGACAGGGGGCAACTATGGCTACACCTTC	CASSPRGTGGNYGYTF
NA	NA	14	TRBJ1-2	TRBV20-1	TGCAGTGCTAGAGAGGTACAGGGTGCCTATGGCTACACCTTC	CSAREVQGAYGYTF
NA	NA	13	TRBJ1-1	TRBV20-1	TGCAGTGCTAGCGAAAACACAGGGTTAGGAGCTTTCTTT	CSASENTGLGAFF
TRBD1	NA	15	TRBJ1-6	TRBV6-1	TGTGCCAGCGCCCCGGACAGGTCTACTAAATCACCCCTCCACTTT	CASAPDRSTKSPLHF
NA	NA	13	TRBJ2-1	TRBV2	TGTGCCAGCAGTGGGGACACCCACAATGAGCAGTTCTTC	CASSGDTHNEQFF
NA	few	14	TRBJ1-1	TRBV2	TGTGCCAGCAGGGAAGGGCTGTGGAGCACTGAAGCTTTCTTT	CASREGLWSTEAFF
TRBD1	NA	13	TRBJ1-2	TRBV7-9	TGTGCCAGCAGCCGACAGGGTAGAAGTGGCTACACCTTC	CASSRQGRSGYTF
TRBD1	NA	16	TRBJ1-3	TRBV30	TGTGCCTGGAACCAGGGGACAGGGATTGCTGGAAACACCATATATTTT	CAWNQGTGIAGNTIYF
NA	NA	15	TRBJ2-5	TRBV11-3	TGTGCCAGCAGCTTAGGCGGGACTTTTCAAGAGACCCAGTACTTC	CASSLGGTFQETQYF
NA	NA	15	TRBJ1-5	TRBV27	TGTGCCAGCAGTTTATATGGGGTTAGCAATCAGCCCCAGCATTTT	CASSLYGVSNQPQHF
NA	NA	14	TRBJ2-2	TRBV19	TGTGCCAGTAGTATGGAGGTCGCAAGCGGGGAGCTGTTTTTT	CASSMEVASGELFF